The clone carrying this T cell receptor beta chain came up a few times. The antigen is not known. A single base separates this from a much larger clone, so it may be a read error. These data come from a study of regulatory T cells in long-lasting Graves disease. Regarding the study as a whole: Newly diagnosed Graves' patients exceeded persistent ones in TCR diversity. Favored gene segments in persistent disease were TRBV28, TRBJ1-2 and TRBJ2-5.

Germline V gives CDR1 SNHLY, CDR2 FYNNEI. The CDR3 has 14 residues. Construction of TCR beta libraries relied on iRepertoire HTBI primers and on Arm-PCR targeting CDR3 regions. MiXCR was run by TCRdb on the multiplex PCR reads, yielding one entry per CDR3 protein. The data show hundreds of thousands of distinct CDR3 sequences, with 15% to 18% seen just once and about 20% held by the top ten. Time point noted: newly diagnosed GD, antithyroid drugs for less than 3 months. There was RNA extracted from PBMCs, and the TCR library was made from it. An endocrinology unit in Xi'an, China, supplied the patients.

Sequenced material: peripheral blood mononuclear cells (PBMCs), taken at new diagnosis, from a patient treated with antithyroid drugs. The receptor was derived from a female donor with Graves disease. The chain couples TRBV2 to TRBJ1-5; no clear D gene. The CDR3 DNA reads TGTGCCAGCCGTGGTGGCGGCCTGAATCAGCCCCGGCATTTT. Translated: CASRGGGLNQPRHF.